A single sample gave rise to the 9 T cell receptor beta chains below, sequenced in a study of T cell changes during pregnancy in multiple sclerosis. TCRdb keeps only in-frame clones here, not all; method: immunoSEQ multiplex PCR. The table records about 47,000 clones, 75% to 90% of them present only once. The sample in question was CD8+ T cells from peripheral blood mononuclear cells, obtained in the second trimester of pregnancy. The receptors here all came from a female donor with multiple sclerosis, enrolled in a pregnancy study.

The chain joins TRBV11-2 to TRBJ1-3; unclear D gene. CDR1 is SGHAT, CDR2 FQNNGV, per germline. This CDR3 contains 13 residues. Deletions cut 4 bases from V and 2 bases from J, with 6 bases between. The CDR3 loop reads CASSSAAGNTIYF. CDR3 sequence (DNA): TGTGCCAGCAGCTCGGCGGCTGGAAACACCATATATTTT.

The rearrangement links TRBV6-5 to TRBJ2-2; D is unclear. The length of the CDR3 is 14 residues. V was trimmed by 6 bases and J by 3 bases, leaving 11 bases between them. Germline V gene lookup returns CDR1 MNHEY and CDR2 SVGAGI. CDR3 nucleotide sequence: TGTGCCAGCAGCGAGGCAGCCTACACCGGGGAGCTGTTTTTT. As protein: CASSEAAYTGELFF.

This clone has just a few counts. This chain links TRBV6-5 with TRBJ2-7, with 8 nucleotides matching TRBD1. The V and J ends lost 10 bases and 0 bases, in that order; junction bases with no gene match: 5. Looked up from germline, CDR1 is MNHEY and CDR2 is SVGAGI. This CDR3 spans 13 amino acids. DNA of the CDR3: TGTGCCACCCAAACAGGGGGCTCCTACGAGCAGTACTTC. Protein sequence: CATQTGGSYEQYF.

This clone was seen just once. The chain couples TRBV16 to TRBJ1-1; D remains ambiguous. This CDR3 has 13 residues. V lost 7 bases to trimming and J lost 4 bases, with 13 bases between them. Germline V gene sequence: CDR1 KGHSY, CDR2 FQNENV. CDR3 bases: TGTGCCAGCACCTGGCGGAGCTCCACTGAAGCTTTCTTT. It codes for CASTWRSSTEAFF. The full variable domain, with the rest looked up from reference TRBV16 and TRBJ1-1, is GEEVAQTPKHLVRGEGQKAKLYCAPIKGHSYVFWYQQVLKNEFKFLISFQNENVFDETGMPKERFSAKCLPNSPCSLEIQATKLEDSAVYFCASTWRSSTEAFFGQGTRLTVV.

J is TRBJ1-2 and V is TRBV19; weak D call: TRBD1 (5 bases). This CDR3 has 13 residues. Germline lookup yields CDR1 LNHDA and CDR2 SQIVND (reference sequence). V lost 3 bases and J 3 bases, leaving 8 bases between the germline ends. The CDR3 is CASSMSGDYGYTF. CDR3 nucleotide sequence: TGTGCCAGTAGTATGTCGGGGGACTATGGCTACACCTTC.

The gene calls are TRBV7-8 and TRBJ2-5; tentative D call: TRBD2 (5 bases). The germline V gene has CDR1 SGHVS and CDR2 FQNEAQ. Between the trimmed V and J ends, which lost 1 base and 4 bases, there was a span of 7 bases. The CDR3 spans 13 residues. The CDR3 nucleotides read TGTGCCAGCAGCTTAGAAGGAGGAGAGACCCAGTACTTC. Its protein product is CASSLEGGETQYF.

The table lists this clone with a count of one. The genes are TRBV28 and TRBJ1-5, with D possibly matching TRBD1 (5 bases). The germline gives CDR1 MDHEN, CDR2 SYDVKM. The CDR3 runs to 14 residues. The V end lost 4 bases, the J end lost 7 bases, and 14 bases lay between the germline ends. The CDR3 region is CASSSRTDRQPQHF. DNA of the CDR3: TGTGCCAGCAGTTCGAGAACTGACAGACAGCCCCAGCATTTT.

This chain connects TRBV7-9 to TRBJ2-5; TRBD2 aligns across 9 bases. CDR1 and CDR2 (germline): SEHNR, FQNEAQ (reference sequence). This CDR3 spans 18 amino acids. Losses at the gene ends were 3 bases for V and 5 bases for J; bases not matched to a gene: 16. CDR3 coding DNA: TGTGCCAGCAGCTTGGGGCGGGGGGCTAGCGGGGCCCGGGAGACCCAGTACTTC. Protein sequence: CASSLGRGASGARETQYF.

The V and J genes are TRBV15 and TRBJ2-3; TRBD2 matches at 7 bases. The CDR3 is 17 residues long. V shed 3 bases, J shed 0 bases, and the junction held 9 bases outside the gene matches. CDR1 and CDR2 (germline): LNHNV, YYDKDF (reference sequence). CDR3 nucleotide sequence: TGTGCCACCAGCAGGGGACCTGGGCGGGGGAGCACAGATACGCAGTATTTT. Protein sequence: CATSRGPGRGSTDTQYF.